This TCR beta chain is drawn from a study of cytomegalovirus exposure and HLA in healthy donors. This clone has a handful of counts. A multiplex PCR was run with 60 Vbeta primers and 13 Jbeta primers. TCRdb keeps only in-frame clones here, not all; method: immunoSEQ multiplex PCR. The sample lists around 94,000 clones, around 77% occurring once. This CDR3 comprises 13 residues. Germline V gene data show CDR1 as SQVTM and CDR2 as ANQGSEA. The V end lost 6 bases, the J end lost 1 base, and 12 bases lay between the germline ends. The sequence derives from a woman aged 60 to 75 in good health and CMV-seropositive. Sequenced: PBMCs. The chain employs TRBV29-1 and TRBJ1-1, with D perhaps matching TRBD1 (6 bases). The CDR3 DNA reads as TGCAGCGTCAAAATGACAGGGAACACTGAAGCTTTCTTT. This sequence encodes CSVKMTGNTEAFF.